These 5 T cell receptor beta chains were sequenced from one sample in a study of preoperative IRX-2 immunotherapy in early breast cancer. Treatment in this sample: preoperative locoregional IRX-2 cytokine immunotherapy. This table comes from immunoSEQ multiplex PCR, and its TCRdb copy is limited to in-frame clones, with some not included. The profile shows about 26,000 clones, 80% to 90% of them singletons. The specimen was lymph node tissue, collected after IRX-2 immunotherapy. The receptors come from a human donor with breast cancer.

The chain joins TRBV30 to TRBJ1-1, with 11 bases that match TRBD1. The V segment lost 3 bases and the J segment 4 bases; nucleotides outside the gene matches: 4. This CDR3 is 14 amino acids long. Germline V gives CDR1 GTSNPN, CDR2 SVGIG (reference sequence). CDR3 bases: TGTGCCTGGAGCGGACAGGGGGCATTCACTGAAGCTTTCTTT. Translation: CAWSGQGAFTEAFF.

The rearrangement uses TRBV6-8 and TRBJ1-2; D gene uncertain. CDR3 length: 15 residues. Trimming shortened V by 5 bases and J by 0 bases, and 13 bases separated the two germline ends. Germline lookup yields CDR1 MNHGY and CDR2 SAAAGT. DNA of the CDR3: TGTGCCAGCAGTGGAGAGGTAATCGCTAACTATGGCTACACCTTC. Its protein product is CASSGEVIANYGYTF.

This chain links TRBV19 with TRBJ1-2, with 8 bases that match TRBD1. The V gene end was trimmed by 5 bases and the J gene end by 3 bases; junction bases not matched to a gene: 5. Looked up from germline, CDR1 is LNHDA and CDR2 is SQIVND (reference sequence). The CDR3 runs 14 residues. CDR3 nucleotides: TGTGCCAGTAGTTCCCTGGACAGGGACTATGGCTACACCTTC. Amino acids: CASSSLDRDYGYTF.

V usage is TRBV11-3 and J usage is TRBJ2-7, with D possibly called TRBD1 or TRBD2 (5 bases each). This CDR3 contains 15 residues. Germline values: CDR1 SGHNT, CDR2 YENEEA. Trimming cost V 5 bases and J 0 bases, with 14 bases left between them. The DNA for the CDR3 is TGTGCCAGCAGCAAACGGGGACCTATCTCCTACGAGCAGTACGTC. It specifies CASSKRGPISYEQYV.

This clone appeared a single time. V usage is TRBV11-3 and J usage is TRBJ1-6; D may be TRBD1 (6 bases). Germline assignment: CDR1 SGHNT and CDR2 YENEEA. The CDR3 has 15 residues. V lost 1 base and J 9 bases, leaving 13 bases between the germline ends. The CDR3 coding sequence is TGTGCCAGCAGCTTAGGAACAGGGACCGGTTCACCCCTCCACTTT. Its translation: CASSLGTGTGSPLHF.